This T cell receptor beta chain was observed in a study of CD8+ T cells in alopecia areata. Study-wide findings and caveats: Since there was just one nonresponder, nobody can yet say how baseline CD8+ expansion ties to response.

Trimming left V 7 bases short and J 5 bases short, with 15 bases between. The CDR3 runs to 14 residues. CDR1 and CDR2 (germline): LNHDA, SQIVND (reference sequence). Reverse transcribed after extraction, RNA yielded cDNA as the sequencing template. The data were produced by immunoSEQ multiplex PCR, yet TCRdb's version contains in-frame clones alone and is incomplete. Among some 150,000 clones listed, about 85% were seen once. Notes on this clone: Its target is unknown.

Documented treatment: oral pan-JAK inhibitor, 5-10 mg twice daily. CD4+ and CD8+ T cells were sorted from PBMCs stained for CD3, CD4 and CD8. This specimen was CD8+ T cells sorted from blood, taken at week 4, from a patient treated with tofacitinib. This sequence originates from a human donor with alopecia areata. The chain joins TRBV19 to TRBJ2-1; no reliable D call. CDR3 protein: CASTDHRAHNEQFF. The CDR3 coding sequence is TGTGCCAGTACCGACCACCGGGCCCACAATGAGCAGTTCTTC.